The 4 T cell receptor beta chains below all came from one sample that was sequenced in a study of OX40 agonist ivuxolimab in advanced cancers. TCRdb keeps only in-frame clones here, not all; method: immunoSEQ multiplex PCR. In the table there are more than 60,000 clones, about 88% of which are singletons. Source: CD4+ or CD8+ T cells sorted from blood, taken in a trial of the OX40 agonist ivuxolimab. Every receptor here comes from an adult with an advanced solid tumor such as melanoma, head and neck, liver or kidney cancer.

The J gene is TRBJ2-5, the V gene TRBV30; 14 nucleotides agree with TRBD2. CDR1 and CDR2 from the germline V gene are GTSNPN and SVGIG (reference sequence). CDR3 length: 15 residues. V trimming: 2 bases; J trimming: 5 bases; junction bases outside the gene matches: 4. This chain's CDR3 is CAWSRLAGGWETQYF. The CDR3 nucleotides are TGTGCCTGGAGTCGACTAGCGGGAGGGTGGGAGACCCAGTACTTC.

The V and J genes are TRBV5-1 and TRBJ2-3, with 9 bases that match TRBD1. The germline V gene has CDR1 SGHRS and CDR2 YFSETQ. Trimming took 3 bases from V and 4 from J; bases not matched to a gene: 6. The CDR3 has 15 amino acids. Written as DNA, the CDR3 is TGCGCCAGCAGCTCACAGGGGGCGGTATCAGATACGCAGTATTTT. It codes for CASSSQGAVSDTQYF. Full variable domain (outside the CDR3, taken from reference TRBV5-1 and TRBJ2-3): KAGVTQTPRYLIKTRGQQVTLSCSPISGHRSVSWYQQTPGQGLQFLFEYFSETQRNKGNFPGRFSGRQFSNSRSEMNVSTLELGDSALYLCASSSQGAVSDTQYFGPGTRLTVL.

The chain carries TRBV10-1 and TRBJ2-7, with D perhaps given as TRBD1 or TRBD2 (6 bases each). Germline CDR1 and CDR2: WNHNN and SYGVQD (reference sequence). The CDR3 covers 12 residues. V was trimmed by 3 bases and J by 6 bases, leaving 9 bases between them. CDR3 loop: CASSDGGREQYF. The CDR3, as DNA: TGCGCCAGCAGTGACGGGGGCCGCGAGCAGTACTTC.

The V call is TRBV6-4, the J call TRBJ2-5; tentatively, D is TRBD1 (5 bases). Germline V CDR1 and CDR2: MRHNA, SNTAGT. V shed 8 bases and J shed 4 bases, with 11 bases lying between them. The CDR3 runs to 12 residues. The CDR3 DNA is TGTGCCAGCCCTGTCAGGGTAGAGACCCAGTACTTC. Protein sequence: CASPVRVETQYF.